Given below is one TCR beta chain in context. Its antigen is undetermined. Repertoires were generated with immunoSEQ multiplex PCR, while TCRdb's copy carries only in-frame clones and drops some. The sample lists about 90,000 clones, about 89% occurring once. The sample originates from a study of OX40 agonist ivuxolimab in advanced cancers. Study details: Patients' therapy was ivuxolimab, an antibody that acts as an agonist of OX40 (CD134). Three patients, one with hepatocellular carcinoma and two with cutaneous melanoma, responded partially.

Study-wide results and caveats: Clonal expansion among partial responders at 0.1-3.0 mg/kg ranked near the lowest.

This CDR3 region has 15 residues. The germline V gene has CDR1 SGDLS and CDR2 YYNGEE. V was clipped by 2 bases and J by 3 bases, with 14 bases between them. The chain recombines TRBV9 with TRBJ1-1, with a possible D match to TRBD1 (5 bases). The clonotype comes from an adult with an advanced solid tumor such as melanoma, head and neck, liver or kidney cancer. The sample in question was CD4+ or CD8+ T cells sorted from blood, obtained in a trial of the OX40 agonist ivuxolimab. The CDR3 spells CASSVGGLGDTEAFF. The CDR3 DNA follows: TGTGCCAGCAGCGTTGGCGGCTTGGGGGACACTGAAGCTTTCTTT.